Following are 11 T cell receptor beta chains from one sample sequenced in a study of T cells in Graves' hyperthyroidism and ophthalmopathy. TCR beta CDR3 region amplification was performed from RNA transcripts. HTBI primers drove first-round RT-PCR of the TCR CDR3. Each CDR3 protein gets one entry after TCRdb re-called the multiplex PCR reads with MiXCR. This table holds about 350,000 distinct CDR3 sequences, roughly 20% found once. Sequenced sample: blood. Every receptor here comes from a woman between 40 and 55 years old with Graves' ophthalmopathy.

This clonotype has ten or more counts. The V and J genes are TRBV7-2 and TRBJ1-2; D is ambiguous. This CDR3 contains 13 residues. The ends were cut back, 4 bases at V and 5 bases at J, with 11 bases in the middle. Germline CDR1 reads SGHTA; CDR2 reads FQGNSA. The CDR3 DNA reads as TGTGCCAGCAGCTCCCCCGACGGGTATGGCTACACCTTC. This gives the protein CASSSPDGYGYTF.

This clonotype was found many times. V gene TRBV19 combines with J gene TRBJ1-5; no clear D gene. The CDR3 consists of 14 residues. CDR1 and CDR2 (germline): LNHDA, SQIVND (reference sequence). Trimming stripped 6 bases from V and 6 bases from J, with 15 bases between. CDR3 sequence: CASRDRTIAQPQHF. The CDR3 DNA is TGTGCCAGTAGGGACCGGACGATTGCTCAGCCCCAGCATTTT.

This clonotype turned up a few times. The CDR3 DNA is TGTGCCAGCAGATTTGCAGGGGGCCAAGAGACCCAGTACTTC. This gives the protein CASRFAGGQETQYF. This sequence joins TRBV11-2 and TRBJ2-5; 7 nucleotides agree with TRBD1. CDR1 and CDR2 from the germline V gene are SGHAT and FQNNGV. J lost 1 base, V lost 6 bases, and 5 bases had no gene match. There are 14 residues in the CDR3.

In this sample, this clonotype turned up many times. The chain employs TRBV7-9 and TRBJ2-7; no definite D call. V was trimmed by 5 bases and J by 4 bases, leaving 12 bases between them. Germline V gives CDR1 SEHNR, CDR2 FQNEAQ (reference sequence). The CDR3 covers 13 residues. The DNA for the CDR3 is TGTGCCAGCAGCCCGTCGGCTGCTTACGAGCAGTACTTC. This gives the protein CASSPSAAYEQYF.

This clonotype was picked up many times. The chain has TRBV2 and TRBJ2-5; D might be TRBD2 (6 bases). Germline CDR1 SNHLY, CDR2 FYNNEI. Trimming stripped 8 bases from V and 2 bases from J, with 15 bases between. The CDR3 has 14 residues. This CDR3 reads CASGWRGLQETQYF. In DNA, the CDR3 is TGTGCCAGCGGTTGGAGGGGCCTACAAGAGACCCAGTACTTC.

This clonotype was detected ten times or more. The V gene is TRBV25-1, the J gene TRBJ2-5, with TRBD1 matching 7 bases. CDR3 length: 14 amino acids. Germline-derived CDR1 and CDR2 are MGHDK and SYGVNS. The J segment lost 2 bases and the V segment lost 11 bases, leaving 11 bases of the junction unmatched. This CDR3 reads CASSVGGPQETQYF. The CDR3 DNA follows: TGTGCCTCGTCCGTAGGGGGCCCACAAGAGACCCAGTACTTC.

This clonotype was detected ten times or more. The chain uses TRBV5-1 and TRBJ2-5, with TRBD2 matching over 10 bases. Per the germline V gene, CDR1 is SGHRS and CDR2 is YFSETQ. The CDR3 totals 16 residues. Trimming at V came to 2 bases and at J to 4 bases, leaving 8 bases not matched to a gene. The CDR3 protein is CASSFLFLAGGETQYF. The CDR3 DNA sequence: TGCGCCAGCAGCTTTTTATTTTTAGCGGGAGGAGAGACCCAGTACTTC.

The V and J genes are TRBV10-2 and TRBJ1-5; TRBD1 aligns across 10 bases. The J segment lost 6 bases and the V segment lost 2 bases, leaving 4 bases of the junction unmatched. Germline CDR1 is WSHSY and CDR2 is SAAADI. This CDR3 is 15 amino acids long. The CDR3 spells CASSEKGQGTQPQHF. CDR3 DNA sequence: TGCGCCAGCAGTGAGAAGGGACAGGGGACTCAGCCCCAGCATTTT.

This clonotype has at least ten counts. The chain couples TRBV5-1 to TRBJ2-7, with TRBD2 identical over 7 bases. Trimming removed 1 base from V and 5 bases from J; junction bases left unmatched: 6. CDR3 length: 14 amino acids. The germline V gene has CDR1 SGHRS and CDR2 YFSETQ. CDR3 bases: TGCGCCAGCAGCTTGAAAGGCGGGAGCAACGAGCAGTACTTC. This gives the protein CASSLKGGSNEQYF.

The chain employs TRBV7-6 and TRBJ2-5; TRBD2 aligns across 10 bases. With 5 bases clipped from V and 12 bases from J, the junction kept 9 bases outside the gene matches. CDR1 is SGHVS and CDR2 is FNYEAQ in the germline V gene. The CDR3 loop spans 13 amino acids. CDR3 DNA sequence: TGTGCCAGCAGCCGACTAGCGGGCGAGACTAAGTACTTC. Its translation is CASSRLAGETKYF.

This clonotype was picked up many times. This rearrangement joins TRBV7-2 to TRBJ1-5; 7 nucleotides align to TRBD1. The CDR3 runs 15 residues. J was trimmed by 5 bases and V by 5 bases; bases with no gene match: 9. Germline V CDR1 and CDR2: SGHTA, FQGNSA. The CDR3 loop is CASSATGMYDQPQHF. As DNA, the CDR3 is TGTGCCAGCAGCGCGACAGGGATGTACGATCAGCCCCAGCATTTT.